The 7 T cell receptor beta chains given below trace back to one sample, sequenced in a study of cytomegalovirus exposure and HLA in healthy donors (dated by TCRdb to 2016 to 2017). Receptor libraries were prepared by the immunoSEQ multiplex PCR assay. For the multiplex PCR, a mixture combining 60 forward primers for TCR Vbeta segments and 13 reverse primers for TCR Jbeta segments was used. This immuneACCESS table, as held by TCRdb, lists in-frame sequences with V and J called but not all clones. Of the missing ones, under half trace to an unresolved V gene in checked studies; the others have no known cause. A total of 150,000 to 200,000 clones appear in this sample, about 81% of them only once. Around 2% of the sample rests with the top ten. Sequenced input: PBMCs. The receptor set was obtained from a young woman in good health and CMV-seropositive.

The sample holds one count of this clone. The DNA of the CDR3 is TGCGCCAGCAGCTTGGGGTATGGACGTAGCGCGGCGGAAAAACTGTTTTTT. Amino acids: CASSLGYGRSAAEKLFF. V gene TRBV5-1 combines with J gene TRBJ1-4; no clear D. The CDR3 runs 17 residues. V lost 0 bases, J lost 8 bases, and 20 bases lay in between. CDR1 is SGHRS, CDR2 YFSETQ, per germline.

This rearrangement joins TRBV11-2 to TRBJ1-3; tentatively, D is TRBD1 (6 bases). CDR1 SGHAT and CDR2 FQNNGV come from the germline V gene. Between the trimmed V and J ends, which lost 5 bases and 0 bases, there was a span of 14 bases. This CDR3 spans 16 amino acids. In DNA form, the CDR3 reads TGTGCCAGCAGCACATCGACAGGCCCCTCTGGAAACACCATATATTTT. This gives the protein CASSTSTGPSGNTIYF.

The chain uses TRBV4-1 and TRBJ2-7, with 9 bases matching TRBD1. CDR3 length equals 16 residues. V was clipped by 1 base and J by 3 bases; unmatched bases: 7. The germline gives CDR1 MGHRA, CDR2 YSYEKL. Here the CDR3 reads CASSQAAGQGIYEQYF. CDR3 nucleotides: TGCGCCAGCAGCCAAGCGGCGGGACAGGGCATCTACGAGCAGTACTTC.

In its sample, this clone was seen once. The CDR3 loop reads CASSLVTTSGGTTRPQYF. The CDR3 DNA follows: TGTGCCAGCAGCTTAGTTACCACTAGCGGGGGGACCACACGCCCCCAGTACTTC. This chain uses TRBV11-2 with TRBJ2-5; TRBD2 aligns across 12 bases. The CDR3 is 18 residues long. After removal of 1 base from V and 9 bases from J, the junction contained 15 bases not matched to a gene. Germline V gene data show CDR1 as SGHAT and CDR2 as FQNNGV.

This chain links TRBV5-1 with TRBJ2-5; 7 bases match TRBD1. TRBJ2-7 explains the end of the DNA better; the J call may be wrong. Germline assignment: CDR1 SGHRS and CDR2 YFSETQ. The CDR3 has 15 amino acids. The CDR3 nucleotides read TGCGCCAGCAGCTTGACGTCAGGGGGTAATTACGAGCAGTACTTC. Translation gives CASSLTSGGNYEQYF.

The rearrangement uses TRBV7-2 and TRBJ2-2, with 8 bases that match TRBD2. CDR1 is SGHTA, CDR2 FQGNSA, per germline. The CDR3 extends over 15 amino acids. V shed 2 bases, J shed 5 bases, and the junction held 4 bases outside the gene matches. CDR3 amino acids: CASSLNGGGTGELFF. The CDR3 nucleotides read TGTGCCAGCAGCTTAAACGGGGGGGGGACCGGGGAGCTGTTTTTT.

The chain has TRBV2 and TRBJ2-3; 12 bases map to TRBD2. V trimming: 8 bases; J trimming: 4 bases; junction bases outside the gene matches: 4. CDR1 is SNHLY, CDR2 FYNNEI, per germline. The CDR3 covers 14 residues. The CDR3 DNA reads as TGTGCCAGCGGAGGACTAGCGGGGTCAGATACGCAGTATTTT. Its protein is CASGGLAGSDTQYF. Full variable domain (missing parts from reference TRBV2 and TRBJ2-3): EPEVTQTPSHQVTQMGQEVILRCVPISNHLYFYWYRQILGQKVEFLVSFYNNEISEKSEIFDDQFSVERPDGSNFTLKIRSTKLEDSAMYFCASGGLAGSDTQYFGPGTRLTVL.